This entry concerns a single T cell receptor (beta chain). This specimen belongs to a study of shared clonotypes between healthy human individuals. Study as a whole: Participating donors consisted of two women and a few men aged 18 to 49.

Sequencing was performed on unsorted PBMC DNA using ten immunoSEQ deep assay plates. Assay: immunoSEQ multiplex PCR; the TCRdb copy retains only in-frame clones and omits some. The sample includes around 510,000 clones, about 80% seen only once; the top ten take 9.5% to 15%. Recent acute infections and vaccinations were absent in the healthy HIV-negative adult donors. The specimen was PBMCs. This TCR was sampled from a woman aged 40-49 years in good health. Some clones in this sample may be carry-over from other donors' samples.

CDR3 residues: CASSLGASGRSSTDTQYF. The CDR3 DNA reads as TGCGCCAGCAGCTTGGGTGCTAGCGGGAGATCTAGCACAGATACGCAGTATTTT. The chain uses TRBV5-1 and TRBJ2-3; 10 bases line up with TRBD2. Germline CDR1 SGHRS, CDR2 YFSETQ. This CDR3 has 18 amino acids. V gave up 0 bases and J gave up 0 bases; unmatched junction bases: 7. The entire variable domain, with the rest obtained from reference TRBV5-1 and TRBJ2-3, is as follows: KAGVTQTPRYLIKTRGQQVTLSCSPISGHRSVSWYQQTPGQGLQFLFEYFSETQRNKGNFPGRFSGRQFSNSRSEMNVSTLELGDSALYLCASSLGASGRSSTDTQYFGPGTRLTVL.